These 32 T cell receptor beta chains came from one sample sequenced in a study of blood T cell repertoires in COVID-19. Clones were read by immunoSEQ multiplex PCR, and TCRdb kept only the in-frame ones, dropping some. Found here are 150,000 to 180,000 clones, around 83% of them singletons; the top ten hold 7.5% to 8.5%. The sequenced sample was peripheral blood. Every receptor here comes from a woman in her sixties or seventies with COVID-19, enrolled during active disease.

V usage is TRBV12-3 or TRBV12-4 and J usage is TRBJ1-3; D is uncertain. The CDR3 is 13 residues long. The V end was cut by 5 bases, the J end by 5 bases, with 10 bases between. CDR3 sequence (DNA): TGTGCCAGCAGTGCGTTTAACCGAAACACCATATATTTT. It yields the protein CASSAFNRNTIYF.

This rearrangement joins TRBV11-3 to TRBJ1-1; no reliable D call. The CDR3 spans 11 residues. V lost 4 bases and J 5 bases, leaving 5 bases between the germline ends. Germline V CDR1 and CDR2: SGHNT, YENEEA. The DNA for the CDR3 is TGTGCCAGCAGCTGGAGGACTGAAGCTTTCTTT. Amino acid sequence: CASSWRTEAFF.

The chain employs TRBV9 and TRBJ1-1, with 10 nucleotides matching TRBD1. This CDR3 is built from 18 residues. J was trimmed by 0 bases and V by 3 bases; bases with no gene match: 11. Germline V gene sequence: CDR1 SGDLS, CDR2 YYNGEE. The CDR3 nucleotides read TGTGCCAGCAGCGCAGTAGGAGGGGGACAGGGGTTGAACACTGAAGCTTTCTTT. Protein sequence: CASSAVGGGQGLNTEAFF.

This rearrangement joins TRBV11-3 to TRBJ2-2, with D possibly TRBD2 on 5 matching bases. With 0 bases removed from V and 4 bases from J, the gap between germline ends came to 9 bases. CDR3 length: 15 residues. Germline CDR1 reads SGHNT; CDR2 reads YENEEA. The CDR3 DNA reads TGTGCCAGCAGCTTAGATCGGGGAAGCACCGGGGAGCTGTTTTTT. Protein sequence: CASSLDRGSTGELFF.

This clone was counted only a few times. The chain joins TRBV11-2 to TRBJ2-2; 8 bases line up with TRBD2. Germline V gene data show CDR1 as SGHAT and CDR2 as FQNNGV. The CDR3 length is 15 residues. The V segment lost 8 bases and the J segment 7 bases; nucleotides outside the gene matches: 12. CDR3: CASPPGGRGFGELFF. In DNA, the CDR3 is TGTGCCAGCCCCCCGGGGGGGAGAGGGTTCGGGGAGCTGTTTTTT.

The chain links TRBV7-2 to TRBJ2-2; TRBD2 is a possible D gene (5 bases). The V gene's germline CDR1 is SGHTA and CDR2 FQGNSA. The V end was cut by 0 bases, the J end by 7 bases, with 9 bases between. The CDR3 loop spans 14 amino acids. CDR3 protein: CASSLAPSSGELFF. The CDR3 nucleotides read TGTGCCAGCAGCTTAGCCCCTAGCAGCGGGGAGCTGTTTTTT. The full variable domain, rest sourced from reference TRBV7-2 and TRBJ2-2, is GAGVSQSPSNKVTEKGKDVELRCDPISGHTALYWYRQSLGQGLEFLIYFQGNSAPDKSGLPSDRFSAERTGGSVSTLTIQRTQQEDSAVYLCASSLAPSSGELFFGEGSRLTVL.

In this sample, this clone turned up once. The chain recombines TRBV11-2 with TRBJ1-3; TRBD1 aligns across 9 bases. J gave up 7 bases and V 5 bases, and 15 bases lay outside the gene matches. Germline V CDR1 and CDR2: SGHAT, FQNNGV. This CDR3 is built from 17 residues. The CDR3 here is CASSTTGGGLFVNTIYF. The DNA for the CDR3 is TGTGCCAGCAGCACAACAGGGGGCGGACTTTTCGTGAACACCATATATTTT.

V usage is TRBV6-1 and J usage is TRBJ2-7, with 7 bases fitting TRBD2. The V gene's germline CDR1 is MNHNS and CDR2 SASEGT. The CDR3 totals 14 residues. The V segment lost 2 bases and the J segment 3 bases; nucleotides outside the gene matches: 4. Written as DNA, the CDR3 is TGTGCCAGCAGTGAAAACCCGGGGGGCTACGAGCAGTACTTC. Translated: CASSENPGGYEQYF.

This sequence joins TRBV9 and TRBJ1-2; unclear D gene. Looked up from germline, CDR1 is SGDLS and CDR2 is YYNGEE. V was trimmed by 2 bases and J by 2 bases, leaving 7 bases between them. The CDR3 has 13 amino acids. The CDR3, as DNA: TGTGCCAGCAGCGTGCGCGGAAACTATGGCTACACCTTC. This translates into CASSVRGNYGYTF.

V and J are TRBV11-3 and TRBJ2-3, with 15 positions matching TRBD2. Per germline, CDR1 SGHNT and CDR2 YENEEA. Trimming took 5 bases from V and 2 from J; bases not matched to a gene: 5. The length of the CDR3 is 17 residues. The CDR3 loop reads CASSAGLAGGITDTQYF. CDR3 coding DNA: TGTGCCAGCAGCGCCGGACTAGCGGGGGGGATCACAGATACGCAGTATTTT.

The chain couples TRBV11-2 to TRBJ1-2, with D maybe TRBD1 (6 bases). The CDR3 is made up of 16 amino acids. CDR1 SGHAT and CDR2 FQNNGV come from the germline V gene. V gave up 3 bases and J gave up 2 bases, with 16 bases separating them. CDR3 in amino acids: CASSFRAGVANYGYTF. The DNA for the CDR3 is TGTGCCAGCAGCTTTAGGGCAGGGGTGGCCAACTATGGCTACACCTTC.

CDR3 sequence (DNA): TGTGCCACCAGCACCACTGAGGGCTTGACCTCTGGAAACACCATATATTTT. Protein sequence: CATSTTEGLTSGNTIYF. The V gene is TRBV15, the J gene TRBJ1-3; the D is unclear. The germline gives CDR1 LNHNV, CDR2 YYDKDF (reference sequence). This CDR3 contains 17 residues. The germline V and J ends were trimmed by 4 bases and 0 bases, with 16 bases remaining between them.

The CDR3: CATGKTSTSTDTQYF. As DNA, the CDR3 is TGTGCCACCGGAAAAACTAGCACTAGCACAGATACGCAGTATTTT. The chain employs TRBV2 and TRBJ2-3; a possible D gene is TRBD2 (6 bases). Trimming took 10 bases from V and 0 from J, leaving 17 bases between them. There are 15 residues in the CDR3. Germline CDR1 SNHLY, CDR2 FYNNEI.

CDR3 bases: TGTGCCACCAGTGATTCGGGGACAGGGGGAAGGGGCTACACCTTC. Its translation: CATSDSGTGGRGYTF. V is TRBV24-1 and J is TRBJ1-2, with 11 bases that match TRBD1. The J segment lost 8 bases and the V segment lost 2 bases, leaving 6 bases of the junction unmatched. Germline lookup yields CDR1 KGHDR and CDR2 SFDVKD. The CDR3 spans 15 residues.

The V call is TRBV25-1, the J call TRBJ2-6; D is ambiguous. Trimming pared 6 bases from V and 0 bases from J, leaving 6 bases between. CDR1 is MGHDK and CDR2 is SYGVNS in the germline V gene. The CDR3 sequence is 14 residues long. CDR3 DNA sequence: TGTGCCAGCAGAGCGAGCTCTGGGGCCAACGTCCTGACTTTC. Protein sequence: CASRASSGANVLTF.

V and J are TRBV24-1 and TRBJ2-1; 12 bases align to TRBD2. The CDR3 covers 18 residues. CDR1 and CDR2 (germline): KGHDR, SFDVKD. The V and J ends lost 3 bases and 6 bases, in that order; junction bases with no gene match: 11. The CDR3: CATSDEKTSGSGGNEQFF. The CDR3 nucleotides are TGTGCCACCAGTGATGAAAAGACTAGCGGGAGTGGGGGCAATGAGCAGTTCTTC.

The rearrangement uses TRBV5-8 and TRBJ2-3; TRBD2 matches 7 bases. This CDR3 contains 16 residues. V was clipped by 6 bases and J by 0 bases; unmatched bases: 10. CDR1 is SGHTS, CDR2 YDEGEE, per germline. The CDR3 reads CASTHSSGASTDTQYF. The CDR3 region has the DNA TGTGCCAGCACTCATTCTAGCGGAGCTAGCACAGATACGCAGTATTTT.

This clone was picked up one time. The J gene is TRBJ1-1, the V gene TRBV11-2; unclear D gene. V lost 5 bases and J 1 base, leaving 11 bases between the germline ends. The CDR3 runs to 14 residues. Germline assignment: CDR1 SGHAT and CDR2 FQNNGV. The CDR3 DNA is TGTGCCAGCAGCCAGGTCCGATCGAACACTGAAGCTTTCTTT. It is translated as CASSQVRSNTEAFF.

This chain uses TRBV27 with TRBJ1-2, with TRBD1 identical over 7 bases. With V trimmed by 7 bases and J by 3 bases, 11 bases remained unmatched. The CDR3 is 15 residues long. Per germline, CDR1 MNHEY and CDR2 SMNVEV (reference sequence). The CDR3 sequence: CASMVSSGGHYGYTF. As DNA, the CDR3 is TGTGCCAGCATGGTTTCCTCAGGGGGGCACTATGGCTACACCTTC.

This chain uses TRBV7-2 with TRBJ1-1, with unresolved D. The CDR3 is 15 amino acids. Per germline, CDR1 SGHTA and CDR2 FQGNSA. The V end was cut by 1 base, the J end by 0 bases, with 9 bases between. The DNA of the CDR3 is TGTGCCAGCAGCTTAGTGGCAGTTATGAACACTGAAGCTTTCTTT. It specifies CASSLVAVMNTEAFF.

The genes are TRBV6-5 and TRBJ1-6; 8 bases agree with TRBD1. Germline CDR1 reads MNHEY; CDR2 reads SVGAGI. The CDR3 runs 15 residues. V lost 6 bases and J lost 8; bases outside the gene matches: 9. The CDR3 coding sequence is TGTGCCAGCAGCTCGGCTGGACAGGGCGATTCACCCCTCCACTTT. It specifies CASSSAGQGDSPLHF.

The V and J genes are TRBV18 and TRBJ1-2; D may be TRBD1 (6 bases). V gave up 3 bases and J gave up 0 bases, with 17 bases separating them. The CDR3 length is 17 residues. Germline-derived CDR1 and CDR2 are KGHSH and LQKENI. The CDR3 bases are TGTGCCAGCTCACCCCAAGCAGGGGCGCGGGCTAACTATGGCTACACCTTC. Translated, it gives CASSPQAGARANYGYTF.

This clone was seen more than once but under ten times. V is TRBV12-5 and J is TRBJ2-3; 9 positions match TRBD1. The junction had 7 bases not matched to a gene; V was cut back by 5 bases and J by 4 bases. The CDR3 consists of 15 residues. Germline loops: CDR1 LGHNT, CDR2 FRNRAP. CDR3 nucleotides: TGTGCTAGTGGTGCCGGGACAGGGCAGGCAGATACGCAGTATTTT. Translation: CASGAGTGQADTQYF.

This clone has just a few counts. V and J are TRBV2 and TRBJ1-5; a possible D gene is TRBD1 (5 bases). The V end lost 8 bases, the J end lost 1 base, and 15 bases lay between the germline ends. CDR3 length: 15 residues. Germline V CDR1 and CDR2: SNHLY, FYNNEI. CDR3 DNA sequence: TGTGCCAGCGGGGTTCAGGGCTCAAGCAATCAGCCCCAGCATTTT. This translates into CASGVQGSSNQPQHF.

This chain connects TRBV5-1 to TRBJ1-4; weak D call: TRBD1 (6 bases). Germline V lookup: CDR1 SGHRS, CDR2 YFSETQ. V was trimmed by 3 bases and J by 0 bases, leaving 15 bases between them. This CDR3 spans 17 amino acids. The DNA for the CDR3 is TGCGCCAGCAGCTACTCAGGGGAACGGGCAACTAATGAAAAACTGTTTTTT. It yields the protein CASSYSGERATNEKLFF.

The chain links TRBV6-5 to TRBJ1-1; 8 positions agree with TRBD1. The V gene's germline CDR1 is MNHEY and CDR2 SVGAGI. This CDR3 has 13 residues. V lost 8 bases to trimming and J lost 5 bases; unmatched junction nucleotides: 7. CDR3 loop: CASLDRAETEAFF. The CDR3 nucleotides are TGTGCCAGCTTGGACAGGGCTGAGACTGAAGCTTTCTTT.

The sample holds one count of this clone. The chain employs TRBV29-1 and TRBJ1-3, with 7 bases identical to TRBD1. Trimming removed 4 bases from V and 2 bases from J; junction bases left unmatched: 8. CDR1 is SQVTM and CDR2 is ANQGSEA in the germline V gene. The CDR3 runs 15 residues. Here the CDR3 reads CSVGGGGAPGNTIYF. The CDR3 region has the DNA TGCAGCGTTGGCGGAGGGGGCGCCCCTGGAAACACCATATATTTT.

Here the CDR3 reads CASSLARVNTGELFF. CDR3 sequence (DNA): TGTGCCAGCAGCTTAGCGCGCGTTAACACCGGGGAGCTGTTTTTT. V gene TRBV7-6 combines with J gene TRBJ2-2; D uncertain. Trimming took 0 bases from V and 2 from J, leaving 7 bases between them. Germline CDR1 SGHVS, CDR2 FNYEAQ. The length of the CDR3 is 15 residues.

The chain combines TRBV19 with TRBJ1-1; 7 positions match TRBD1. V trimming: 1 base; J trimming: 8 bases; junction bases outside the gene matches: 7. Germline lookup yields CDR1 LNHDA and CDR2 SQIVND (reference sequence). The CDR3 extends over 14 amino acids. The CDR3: CASSIGQGRGEAFF. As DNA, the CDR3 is TGTGCCAGTAGTATAGGACAGGGCCGAGGGGAAGCTTTCTTT.

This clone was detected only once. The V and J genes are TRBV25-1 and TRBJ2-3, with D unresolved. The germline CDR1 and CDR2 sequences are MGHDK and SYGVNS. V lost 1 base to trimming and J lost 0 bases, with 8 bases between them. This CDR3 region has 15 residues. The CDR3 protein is CASSEWQWSTDTQYF. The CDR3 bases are TGTGCCAGCAGTGAATGGCAATGGAGCACAGATACGCAGTATTTT.

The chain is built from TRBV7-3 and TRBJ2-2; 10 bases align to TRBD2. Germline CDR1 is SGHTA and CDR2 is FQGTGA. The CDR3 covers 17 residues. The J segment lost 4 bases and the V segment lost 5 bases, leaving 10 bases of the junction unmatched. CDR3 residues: CASSKSSGGASTGELFF. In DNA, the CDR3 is TGTGCCAGCAGCAAATCTAGCGGGGGAGCTAGCACCGGGGAGCTGTTTTTT.

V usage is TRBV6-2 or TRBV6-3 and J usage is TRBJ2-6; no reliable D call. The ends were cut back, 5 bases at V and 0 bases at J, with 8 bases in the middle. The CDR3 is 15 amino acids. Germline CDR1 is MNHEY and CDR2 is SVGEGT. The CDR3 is CASSPSLSGANVLTF. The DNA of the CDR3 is TGTGCCAGCAGTCCCTCCCTCTCTGGGGCCAACGTCCTGACTTTC.